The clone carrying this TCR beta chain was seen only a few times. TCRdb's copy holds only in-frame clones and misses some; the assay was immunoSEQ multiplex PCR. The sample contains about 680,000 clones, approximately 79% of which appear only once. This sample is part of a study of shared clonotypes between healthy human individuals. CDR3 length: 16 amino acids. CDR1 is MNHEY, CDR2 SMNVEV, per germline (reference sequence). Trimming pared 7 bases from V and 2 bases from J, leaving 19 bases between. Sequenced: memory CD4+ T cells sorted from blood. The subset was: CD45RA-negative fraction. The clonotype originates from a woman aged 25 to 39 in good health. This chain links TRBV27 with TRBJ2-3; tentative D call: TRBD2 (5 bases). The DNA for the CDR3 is TGTGCCAGCATAAGTTTGGGGAAGGAGGACACAGATACGCAGTATTTT. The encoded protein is CASISLGKEDTDTQYF.